This TCR beta chain originates from a study of T cell clones after liver transplantation. Whole-study context: TCRbeta sequencing after a pre-transplant mixed lymphocyte reaction identified graft-donor-reactive clones, later tracked in post-transplant blood.

Assay used: immunoSEQ multiplex PCR; TCRdb lists only in-frame clones, some missing. The table records around 77,000 clones, 80% of them present only once. The CDR3 contains 16 residues. V was pared by 7 bases and J by 7 bases, with 12 bases of the junction left unmatched. Germline-derived CDR1 and CDR2 are SGHNT and YYREEE (reference sequence). The TCR originated in a human patient who received a liver transplant. Part of the T cell pool may stem from the graft donor. Sequencing used CD4+ T cells from blood, obtained 12 months after liver transplant. This rearrangement joins TRBV5-4 to TRBJ2-3, with 13 bases aligning to TRBD2. The CDR3 protein is CASRRRTSGSANTQYF. The CDR3 DNA is TGTGCCAGCCGACGGCGGACTAGCGGGAGTGCGAATACGCAGTATTTT.